This T cell receptor beta chain was sequenced for a study of shared clonotypes between healthy human individuals. About the research overall: CD4 naive cells filled three plates per donor, CD4 memory three, CD8 naive two and CD8 memory one. Study-level findings and limits: Among the subsets, naive ones generally showed larger estimated richness than memory ones. All-four-donor shared clonotypes had higher generation probabilities than non-shared clonotypes did.

Terminally differentiated effector memory CD45RA+ cells were left out of the naive CD8 fraction, which was CD45RO-negative and positively selected for CCR7. This table comes from immunoSEQ multiplex PCR, and its TCRdb copy is limited to in-frame clones, with some not included. The profile shows 2 million to 2.5 million clones, roughly 91% of them singletons. About this clone: The antigen is unknown.

Losses at the gene ends were 5 bases for V and 7 bases for J; bases not matched to a gene: 6. Germline V gives CDR1 SGHVS, CDR2 FQNEAQ. This CDR3 is built from 14 residues. The sample consisted of naive CD8+ T cells from PBMCs. The gene calls are TRBV7-8 and TRBJ2-2; 8 nucleotides align to TRBD1. The clonotype comes from a man aged 18 to 29 in good health. Some clones in this sample may be carry-over from other donors' samples. DNA for the CDR3: TGTGCCAGCAGCCGACAGGGGATGGGCGGGGAGCTGTTTTTT. Its protein product is CASSRQGMGGELFF.